Following are 12 T cell receptor beta chains from one sample sequenced in a study of blood T cell repertoires in COVID-19. Assay used: immunoSEQ multiplex PCR; TCRdb lists only in-frame clones, some missing. This table holds under 300,000 clones, about 87% found once. Sequencing was done on a sample of PBMCs or T cells enriched from blood (not recorded which). Source of these receptors: a woman aged 35 to 49 with acute COVID-19.

On this clone itself: In the same sample, other DNA sequences code for this CDR3. The gene calls are TRBV5-1 and TRBJ1-2; TRBD1 matches 11 bases. The CDR3 runs 14 residues. V was clipped by 0 bases and J by 6 bases; unmatched bases: 1. The V gene's germline CDR1 is SGHRS and CDR2 YFSETQ. For the CDR3, the DNA is TGCGCCAGCAGCTTGGGGACAGGGGGCAATGGCTACACCTTC. It codes for CASSLGTGGNGYTF.

The CDR3: CASSVDSADTQYF. The CDR3 coding sequence is TGTGCCAGCAGCGTGGACTCCGCAGATACGCAGTATTTT. The rearrangement links TRBV9 to TRBJ2-3, with D perhaps TRBD2 (5 bases). V lost 2 bases and J 4 bases, leaving 8 bases between the germline ends. Germline-derived CDR1 and CDR2 are SGDLS and YYNGEE. There are 13 residues in the CDR3. Full variable domain (outside the CDR3, taken from reference TRBV9 and TRBJ2-3): DSGVTQTPKHLITATGQRVTLRCSPRSGDLSVYWYQQSLDQGLQFLIQYYNGEERAKGNILERFSAQQFPDLHSELNLSSLELGDSALYFCASSVDSADTQYFGPGTRLTVL.

The rearrangement links TRBV6-1 to TRBJ2-3; 9 bases match TRBD2. This CDR3 region has 16 residues. Per germline, CDR1 MNHNS and CDR2 SASEGT. V lost 1 base to trimming and J lost 4 bases; unmatched junction nucleotides: 6. CDR3 nucleotides: TGTGCCAGCAGTGAAGTGGCGGGGGGGCAAGCAGATACGCAGTATTTT. Translating it yields CASSEVAGGQADTQYF.

This chain joins TRBV2 and TRBJ2-7; D unresolved. CDR1 and CDR2 from the germline V gene are SNHLY and FYNNEI. This CDR3 has 13 amino acids. V was cut by 6 bases and J by 2 bases, with 11 bases left in between. The CDR3 here is CASSLKAAYEQYV. The CDR3 DNA reads as TGTGCCAGCAGCCTTAAGGCGGCCTACGAGCAGTACGTC.

The chain combines TRBV28 with TRBJ1-1, with 7 nucleotides matching TRBD1. The CDR3 runs 13 residues. CDR1 is MDHEN, CDR2 SYDVKM, per germline. V was pared by 6 bases and J by 1 base, with 2 bases of the junction left unmatched. CDR3 DNA: TGTGCCAGCAGGGGGACAGCGAACACTGAAGCTTTCTTT. It encodes CASRGTANTEAFF.

The rearrangement links TRBV29-1 to TRBJ2-1; D gene uncertain. CDR1 is SQVTM and CDR2 is ANQGSEA in the germline V gene. Trimming pared 4 bases from V and 7 bases from J, leaving 17 bases between. The CDR3 totals 14 residues. CDR3 region: CSVVVMALGNEQFF. The CDR3 nucleotides read TGCAGCGTTGTCGTTATGGCACTCGGGAATGAGCAGTTCTTC.

The chain combines TRBV27 with TRBJ2-7; TRBD2 aligns across 11 bases. V was clipped by 7 bases and J by 3 bases; unmatched bases: 17. This CDR3 spans 18 amino acids. Germline V gene sequence: CDR1 MNHEY, CDR2 SMNVEV (reference sequence). The CDR3 nucleotides are TGTGCCAGCACCACGTTGGGGCTAGCGGGGGGAAAAATCTACGAGCAGTACTTC. This encodes CASTTLGLAGGKIYEQYF.

To note about this clone: The sample contains more than one DNA sequence encoding this CDR3. J is TRBJ2-3 and V is TRBV5-1; tentatively, D is TRBD2 (5 bases). Germline assignment: CDR1 SGHRS and CDR2 YFSETQ. This CDR3 region has 13 residues. V was pared by 4 bases and J by 0 bases, with 6 bases between. This CDR3 reads CASSGGSTDTQYF. As DNA, the CDR3 is TGCGCCAGCAGCGGCGGGAGCACAGATACGCAGTATTTT.

The V call is TRBV11-3, the J call TRBJ2-7, with no clear D. Germline CDR1 and CDR2: SGHNT and YENEEA. This CDR3 spans 15 amino acids. V was pared by 2 bases and J by 2 bases, with 13 bases between. CDR3 coding DNA: TGTGCCAGCAGCTTATCGCCAGGATCTCCCTACGAGCAGTACTTC. This gives the protein CASSLSPGSPYEQYF.

V and J are TRBV7-2 and TRBJ1-2; no firm D call. Germline lookup yields CDR1 SGHTA and CDR2 FQGNSA. V was cut by 7 bases and J by 3 bases, with 9 bases left in between. The CDR3 sequence is 12 residues long. CDR3 protein: CASTGRYYGYTF. DNA of the CDR3: TGTGCCAGCACAGGCCGATACTATGGCTACACCTTC.

The J gene is TRBJ2-3, the V gene TRBV24-1, with no clear D. Germline-derived CDR1 and CDR2 are KGHDR and SFDVKD. The CDR3 is 13 amino acids. V was shortened by 3 bases and J by 2 bases, with 5 bases between the two germline ends. The CDR3: CATSDQNTDTQYF. CDR3 sequence (DNA): TGTGCCACCAGTGATCAGAACACAGATACGCAGTATTTT.

This clone appeared once. The gene calls are TRBV19 and TRBJ1-5; tentative D call: TRBD1 (6 bases). The germline V gene has CDR1 LNHDA and CDR2 SQIVND (reference sequence). The CDR3 is 15 residues long. Trimming removed 3 bases from V and 4 bases from J, with 13 bases in between. The CDR3 DNA reads TGTGCCAGTAGTATCCTGGGACATTCAAATCAGCCCCAGCATTTT. Encoded protein: CASSILGHSNQPQHF.